This T cell receptor (beta chain) was captured by sequencing in a study of T cells in Graves' hyperthyroidism and ophthalmopathy. Findings and caveats of the study: The model anticipated ophthalmopathy a median approximately 6.6 months pre-onset.

Fresh peripheral blood, around 9.5 ml, yielded the PBMCs. Using RNA transcripts as the source, TCR beta CDR3 regions were amplified. First-round RT-PCR with HTBI primers amplified the TCR CDR3 region. TCRdb itself ran the multiplex PCR reads through MiXCR, one entry per CDR3 protein. This sample has about 400,000 distinct CDR3 sequences; around 15% occur once, and the top ten carry roughly 19%. V gave up 1 base and J gave up 5 bases; unmatched junction bases: 4. This CDR3 contains 14 residues. As concerns this clonotype: Its antigen is undetermined.

Sequencing was carried out using blood. The source is an older woman with Graves' ophthalmopathy. The chain links TRBV12-3 or TRBV12-4 to TRBJ2-5; 7 bases fit TRBD2. The CDR3 DNA follows: TGTGCCAGCAGTTTAGAGCCCGGGAGGGAGACCCAGTACTTC. Protein: CASSLEPGRETQYF.